The 8 T cell receptor beta chains in this list originate from one sample, sequenced in a study of technical replicates of blood from several donors. TCRdb's table, derived via immunoSEQ multiplex PCR, lists solely in-frame clones and lacks some. This table has more than 65,000 clones, about 95% appearing once. The sequenced sample was T cells isolated from PBMCs. The receptors derive from a human donor in good health.

The rearrangement uses TRBV11-2 and TRBJ1-1; the D gene is possibly TRBD1 (5 bases). The CDR3 length is 15 residues. Germline CDR1 reads SGHAT; CDR2 reads FQNNGV. The V gene lost 2 bases and the J gene lost 2 bases, with 12 bases spanning the gap. The CDR3, as DNA: TGTGCCAGCAGCTTAATCGGGGGGAGAAACACTGAAGCTTTCTTT. Its translation: CASSLIGGRNTEAFF.

The chain couples TRBV11-3 to TRBJ1-2; D not resolved. CDR3 length equals 11 residues. Per germline, CDR1 SGHNT and CDR2 YENEEA. Here the CDR3 reads CAVGANYGYTF. In DNA, the CDR3 is TGTGCAGTCGGGGCTAACTATGGCTACACCTTC.

The chain's CDR3 is CASSDGGSYEQYF. The CDR3 DNA is TGTGCCAGCAGTGACGGGGGTTCCTACGAGCAGTACTTC. V and J are TRBV6-1 and TRBJ2-7; D perhaps matches TRBD2 (6 bases). This CDR3 spans 13 amino acids. V lost 3 bases and J lost 1, with 7 bases in between. CDR1 is MNHNS and CDR2 is SASEGT in the germline V gene.

This rearrangement joins TRBV27 to TRBJ1-1; tentatively, D is TRBD1 (6 bases). This CDR3 has 17 residues. CDR1 and CDR2 from the germline V gene are MNHEY and SMNVEV (reference sequence). V was clipped by 1 base and J by 0 bases, with 15 bases between them. CDR3 residues: CASSLWGLQGLNTEAFF. Here the CDR3 DNA reads TGTGCCAGCAGTTTATGGGGGCTACAGGGACTGAACACTGAAGCTTTCTTT.

The chain employs TRBV5-1 and TRBJ1-4, with D unclear. The V and J ends lost 1 base and 3 bases respectively, with 4 bases between them. Germline values: CDR1 SGHRS, CDR2 YFSETQ. The CDR3 spans 13 residues. CDR3 coding DNA: TGCGCCAGCAGCTTGAAGCCTAATGAAAAACTGTTTTTT. Its protein product is CASSLKPNEKLFF.

The rearrangement uses TRBV19 and TRBJ1-5; 8 nucleotides match TRBD1. Germline V lookup: CDR1 LNHDA, CDR2 SQIVND (reference sequence). V was clipped by 6 bases and J by 4 bases; unmatched bases: 11. The CDR3 contains 16 residues. The CDR3 protein is CASRGYRTGRNQPQHF. The CDR3 nucleotides read TGTGCCAGTAGGGGGTATCGGACAGGGAGGAATCAGCCCCAGCATTTT.

Only one count was recorded for this clone. The rearrangement links TRBV7-8 to TRBJ2-1; possibly TRBD2 for D (5 bases). The CDR3 spans 14 residues. Trimming shortened V by 2 bases and J by 10 bases, and 15 bases separated the two germline ends. Looked up from germline, CDR1 is SGHVS and CDR2 is FQNEAQ. CDR3 residues: CASSLIGNFREQFF. DNA for the CDR3: TGTGCCAGCAGCTTAATCGGGAACTTTCGGGAGCAGTTCTTC.

CDR3 sequence: CASSLGGGSGRFTDTQYF. CDR3 nucleotide sequence: TGTGCCAGCAGCTTGGGGGGCGGTAGCGGACGATTCACAGATACGCAGTATTTT. V is TRBV5-4 and J is TRBJ2-3, with a tentative D call TRBD2 (6 bases). Per germline, CDR1 SGHNT and CDR2 YYREEE (reference sequence). The CDR3 totals 18 residues. V shed 0 bases and J shed 2 bases, with 19 bases lying between them. Full variable domain (remainder filled in from reference TRBV5-4 and TRBJ2-3): ETGVTQSPTHLIKTRGQQVTLRCSSQSGHNTVSWYQQALGQGPQFIFQYYREEENGRGNFPPRFSGLQFPNYSSELNVNALELDDSALYLCASSLGGGSGRFTDTQYFGPGTRLTVL.